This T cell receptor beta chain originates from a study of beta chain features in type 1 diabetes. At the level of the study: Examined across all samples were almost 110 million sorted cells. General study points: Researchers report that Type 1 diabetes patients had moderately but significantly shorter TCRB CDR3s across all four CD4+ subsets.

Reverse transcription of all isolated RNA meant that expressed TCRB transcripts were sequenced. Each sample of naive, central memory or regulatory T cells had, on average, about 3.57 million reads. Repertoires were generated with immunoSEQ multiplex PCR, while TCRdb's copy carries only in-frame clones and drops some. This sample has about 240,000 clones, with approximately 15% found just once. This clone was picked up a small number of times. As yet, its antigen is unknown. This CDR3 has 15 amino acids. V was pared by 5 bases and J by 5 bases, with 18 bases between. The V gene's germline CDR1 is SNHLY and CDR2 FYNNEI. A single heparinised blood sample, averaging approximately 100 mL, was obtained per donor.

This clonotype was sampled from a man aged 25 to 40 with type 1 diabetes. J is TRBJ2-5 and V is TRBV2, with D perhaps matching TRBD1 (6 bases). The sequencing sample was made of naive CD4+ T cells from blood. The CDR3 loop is CASSSTGTRWETQYF. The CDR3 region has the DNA TGTGCCAGCAGTTCGACAGGCACCCGGTGGGAGACCCAGTACTTC.